This T cell receptor (beta chain) emerged from a study of T cells in Graves' hyperthyroidism and ophthalmopathy. RNA transcripts provided the source from which TCR beta CDR3 regions were amplified. The HTBI primer set served for first-round RT-PCR of the TCR CDR3. In TCRdb, the multiplex PCR reads were re-called with MiXCR into one record per CDR3 protein. The table records hundreds of thousands of distinct CDR3 sequences, approximately 15% of them present only once. Input material: blood. The receptor was isolated from a woman aged 18 to 35 with Graves' hyperthyroidism.

CDR3 residues: CANAGASGRNEQFF. CDR3 DNA sequence: TGTGCCAATGCGGGGGCTAGCGGGAGGAATGAGCAGTTCTTC. The chain combines TRBV19 with TRBJ2-1; TRBD2 matches at 11 bases. Germline CDR1 reads LNHDA; CDR2 reads SQIVND (reference sequence). V shed 10 bases and J 7 bases; nucleotides not matched to a gene: 9. The CDR3 has 14 amino acids. The whole variable domain, remainder taken from reference TRBV19 and TRBJ2-1, is DGGITQSPKYLFRKEGQNVTLSCEQNLNHDAMYWYRQDPGQGLRLIYYSQIVNDFQKGDIAEGYSVSREKKESFPLTVTSAQKNPTAFYLCANAGASGRNEQFFGPGTRLTVL.